This T cell receptor (beta chain) was documented in a study of blood T cells in healthy people across ages. CDR3 length: 13 amino acids. Combining a sample-barcoded 5' primer with a J-beta primer mix, a second PCR ran for about 7 to 11 cycles. From the 5' RACE reads, TCRdb called clonotypes with MiXCR, one entry per CDR3 protein. Here the sample spans 1.5 million to 2 million distinct CDR3 sequences, more than 35% being singletons. As to this clonotype: At one boundary the junction diverges from the germline segment, which might be a read error.

The sample taken for sequencing was blood. The V gene is TRBV12-3 or TRBV12-4, the J gene TRBJ2-3; D unclear. The TCR sequence derives from a human donor in good health. The CDR3 DNA follows: TGTGTCAGCAGTTTAGCAGTCCCAGATACGCAGTATTTT. Amino acid sequence: CVSSLAVPDTQYF.